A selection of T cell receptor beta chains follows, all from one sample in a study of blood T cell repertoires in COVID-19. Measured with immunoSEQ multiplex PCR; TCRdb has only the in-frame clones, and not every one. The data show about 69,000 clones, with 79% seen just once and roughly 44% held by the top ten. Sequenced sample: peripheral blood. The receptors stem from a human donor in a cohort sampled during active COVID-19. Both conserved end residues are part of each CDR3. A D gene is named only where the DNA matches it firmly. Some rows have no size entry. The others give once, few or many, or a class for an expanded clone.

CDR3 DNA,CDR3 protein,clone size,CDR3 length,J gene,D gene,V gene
TGTGCCAGTAGTACCGAAACAGGGGGCAAAAGAGGGACTAATGAAAAACTGTTTTTT,CASSTETGGKRGTNEKLFF,-,19,TRBJ1-4,TRBD1,TRBV19
TGTGCCAGCAGAGCAGGGCAGCCCCATGAAAAACTGTTTTTT,CASRAGQPHEKLFF,once,14,TRBJ1-4,-,TRBV7-8
TGTGCCTGGAGTGTAGGGGGAACCCACGAGCAGTACTTC,CAWSVGGTHEQYF,-,13,TRBJ2-7,-,TRBV30
TGTGCCAGTAGTATTGCAGGGCCGGGCGGGGAGCTGTTTTTT,CASSIAGPGGELFF,-,14,TRBJ2-2,-,TRBV19
TGTGCCACCAGCAGAGAAGCGGGGGGCACAGATACGCAGTATTTT,CATSREAGGTDTQYF,-,15,TRBJ2-3,TRBD2,TRBV15
TGTGCCAGTACCGTACTAGCGGGGGGGCTGAACACCGGGGAGCTGTTTTTT,CASTVLAGGLNTGELFF,once,17,TRBJ2-2,TRBD2,TRBV19
TGTGCCAGCAGTGAAGAACTAGCGGGCTCCTACGAGCAGTACTTC,CASSEELAGSYEQYF,-,15,TRBJ2-7,TRBD2,TRBV6-1
TGTGCCAGCAGCCCGGGACAGGGGTCGGAAAAACTGTTTTTT,CASSPGQGSEKLFF,-,14,TRBJ1-4,TRBD1,TRBV3-1/TRBV3-2
TGTGCCAGCAGCTCCCTAGCCTCTCCCGCGGATACGCAGTATTTT,CASSSLASPADTQYF,-,15,TRBJ2-3,-,TRBV7-6
TGTGCCAGCAGCCAAGACCGTGTCGGCGGACAGTTCTTC,CASSQDRVGGQFF,-,13,TRBJ2-1,-,TRBV3-1/TRBV3-2
TGCGCCAGCAGCCGAGGGACAGGGGGAACAGATACGCAGTATTTT,CASSRGTGGTDTQYF,-,15,TRBJ2-3,TRBD1,TRBV5-1
TGTGCCAGCAGTTTGGGCAGCAAAGAGACCCAGTACTTC,CASSLGSKETQYF,-,13,TRBJ2-5,-,TRBV27
TGCGCCAGCAGCAGGGACACGGGGGGAAAACTGTTTTTT,CASSRDTGGKLFF,-,13,TRBJ1-4,-,TRBV5-1
TGTGCCAGCAGCTTAATACTCGGGGGGGCCTCCTACAATGAGCAGTTCTTC,CASSLILGGASYNEQFF,once,17,TRBJ2-1,TRBD2,TRBV11-2
TGCGCCAGCAGCCAAAGACAGGGGGCGACCTACGAGCAGTACTTC,CASSQRQGATYEQYF,-,15,TRBJ2-7,TRBD1,TRBV4-1
TGTGCCAGCAGCCCAGGACTAGCGGGTTACTACGAGCAGTACTTC,CASSPGLAGYYEQYF,few,15,TRBJ2-7,TRBD2,TRBV6-2/TRBV6-3
TGTGCCAGCAGCCCAGGGACTAGGACAGATACGCAGTATTTT,CASSPGTRTDTQYF,-,14,TRBJ2-3,TRBD2,TRBV5-4
TGTGCCAGCTCACCAGGGGATCGGGGGACTGGCTACACCTTC,CASSPGDRGTGYTF,-,14,TRBJ1-2,-,TRBV18
TGTGCCAGTAGTATATCCGGGTCCGGAAACTACGAGCAGTACTTC,CASSISGSGNYEQYF,many,15,TRBJ2-7,-,TRBV19
TGTGCCAGCAGTTACTCACCGGGACAGGTCCAAGAGACCCAGTACTTC,CASSYSPGQVQETQYF,-,16,TRBJ2-5,TRBD1,TRBV6-5
TGTGCCACCACCCTGGGAGTCACCTATAATTCACCCCTCCACTTT,CATTLGVTYNSPLHF,-,15,TRBJ1-6,-,TRBV19
TGTGCCAGTAGTACCGGACAGCCCTCTTCTGGAAACACCATATATTTT,CASSTGQPSSGNTIYF,-,16,TRBJ1-3,-,TRBV19
TGTGCCAGCAGGAGTTTGGGGGACTACACCGGGGAGCTGTTTTTT,CASRSLGDYTGELFF,-,15,TRBJ2-2,-,TRBV6-5
TGTGCCAGCAGCTTAGGGGATTTAGGGGTTTGGTCCATGAACACTGAAGCTTTCTTT,CASSLGDLGVWSMNTEAFF,few,19,TRBJ1-1,-,TRBV7-9
TGCGCCAGCAGCTTGACACCAGCTAACTATGGCTACACCTTC,CASSLTPANYGYTF,once,14,TRBJ1-2,-,TRBV5-1
TGTGCCAGCAGAGACGCAGGGGGCAGGGAGACCCAGTACTTC,CASRDAGGRETQYF,few,14,TRBJ2-5,TRBD1,TRBV28
TGTGCCAGCAGTGGGAAGGCGGGAGGGTTGGGAGAGCAGTACTTC,CASSGKAGGLGEQYF,-,15,TRBJ2-7,TRBD2,TRBV28
TGTGCCAGCAGCCAAAGGTCCCGCGGGAGGTCCGGGGAGCTGTTTTTT,CASSQRSRGRSGELFF,-,16,TRBJ2-2,TRBD2,TRBV3-1/TRBV3-2
TGTGCCAGCAGTGGCAACACCTACGAGCAGTACTTC,CASSGNTYEQYF,-,12,TRBJ2-7,-,TRBV2
TGTGCCAGCAGAACTGGGGCTGCCTCCTACGAGCAGTACTTC,CASRTGAASYEQYF,-,14,TRBJ2-7,-,TRBV28
TGCGCCAGCAGCTTGGAGAGGGCCCAGGACGGCTACACCTTC,CASSLERAQDGYTF,-,14,TRBJ1-2,-,TRBV5-1